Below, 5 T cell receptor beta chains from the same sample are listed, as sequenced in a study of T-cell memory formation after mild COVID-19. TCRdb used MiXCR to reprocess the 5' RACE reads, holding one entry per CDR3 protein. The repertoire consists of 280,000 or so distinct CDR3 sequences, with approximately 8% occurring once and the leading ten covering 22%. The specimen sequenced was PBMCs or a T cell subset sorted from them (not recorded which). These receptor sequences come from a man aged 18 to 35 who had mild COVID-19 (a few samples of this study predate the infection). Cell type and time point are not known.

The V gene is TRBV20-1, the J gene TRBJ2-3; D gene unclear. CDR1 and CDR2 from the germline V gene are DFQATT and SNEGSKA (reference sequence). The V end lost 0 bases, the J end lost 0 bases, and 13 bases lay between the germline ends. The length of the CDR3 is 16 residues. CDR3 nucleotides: TGCAGTGCTAGAGATTCGCGCAGGCGTAGCACAGATACGCAGTATTTT. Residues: CSARDSRRRSTDTQYF.

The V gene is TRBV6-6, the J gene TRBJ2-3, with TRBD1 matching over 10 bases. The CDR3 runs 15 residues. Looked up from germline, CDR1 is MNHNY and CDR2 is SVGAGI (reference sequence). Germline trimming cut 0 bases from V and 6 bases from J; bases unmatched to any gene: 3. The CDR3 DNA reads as TGTGCCAGCAGTTACTCAAGACAGGGGGCGGATACGCAGTATTTT. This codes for CASSYSRQGADTQYF.

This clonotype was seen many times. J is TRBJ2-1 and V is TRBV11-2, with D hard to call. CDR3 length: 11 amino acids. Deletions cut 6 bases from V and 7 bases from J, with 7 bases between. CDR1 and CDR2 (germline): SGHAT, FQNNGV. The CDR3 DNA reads TGTGCCAGCAGGTCCGGGAATGAGCAGTTCTTC. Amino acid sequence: CASRSGNEQFF.

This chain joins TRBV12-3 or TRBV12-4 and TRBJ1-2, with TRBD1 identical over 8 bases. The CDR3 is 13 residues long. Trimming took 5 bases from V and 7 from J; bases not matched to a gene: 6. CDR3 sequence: CASSNRGAFGYTF. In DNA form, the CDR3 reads TGTGCCAGCAGTAACAGGGGGGCCTTTGGCTACACCTTC.

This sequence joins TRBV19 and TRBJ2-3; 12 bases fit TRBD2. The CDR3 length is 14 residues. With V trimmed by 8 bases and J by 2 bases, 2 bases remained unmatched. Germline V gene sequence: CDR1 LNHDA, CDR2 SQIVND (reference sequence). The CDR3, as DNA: TGTGCCAGTGGACTAGCGGGGACCACAGATACGCAGTATTTT. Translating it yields CASGLAGTTDTQYF.